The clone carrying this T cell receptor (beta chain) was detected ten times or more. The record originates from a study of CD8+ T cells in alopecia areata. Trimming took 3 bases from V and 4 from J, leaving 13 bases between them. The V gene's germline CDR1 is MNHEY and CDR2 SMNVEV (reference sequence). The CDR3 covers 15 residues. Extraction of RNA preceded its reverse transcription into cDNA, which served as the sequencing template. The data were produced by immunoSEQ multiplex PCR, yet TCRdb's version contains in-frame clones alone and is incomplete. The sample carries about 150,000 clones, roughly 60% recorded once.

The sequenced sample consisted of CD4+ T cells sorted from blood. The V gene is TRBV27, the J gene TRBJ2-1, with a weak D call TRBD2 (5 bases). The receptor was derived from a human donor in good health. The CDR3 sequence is CASSFRSGNYNEQFF. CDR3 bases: TGTGCCAGCAGTTTCCGATCCGGGAATTACAATGAGCAGTTCTTC.